This T cell receptor beta chain was sequenced during a study of blood T cell repertoires in COVID-19. Measured with immunoSEQ multiplex PCR; TCRdb has only the in-frame clones, and not every one. The sample lists fewer than 350,000 clones; 75% to 90% were seen once. Recovery meant two consecutive negative NP/OP PCR tests, professional clearance, or resolved symptoms. The germline V and J ends were trimmed by 3 bases and 5 bases, with 13 bases remaining between them. This CDR3 is 13 amino acids long. The germline CDR1 and CDR2 sequences are DFQATT and SNEGSKA (reference sequence). This chain connects TRBV20-1 to TRBJ2-5; D not resolved. Material: PBMCs or T cells enriched from blood (not recorded which). The sequence came from a woman aged 35 to 49 who had recovered from COVID-19. The CDR3 spells CSASQEVGETQYF. The DNA for the CDR3 is TGCAGTGCTAGTCAAGAAGTCGGGGAGACCCAGTACTTC.